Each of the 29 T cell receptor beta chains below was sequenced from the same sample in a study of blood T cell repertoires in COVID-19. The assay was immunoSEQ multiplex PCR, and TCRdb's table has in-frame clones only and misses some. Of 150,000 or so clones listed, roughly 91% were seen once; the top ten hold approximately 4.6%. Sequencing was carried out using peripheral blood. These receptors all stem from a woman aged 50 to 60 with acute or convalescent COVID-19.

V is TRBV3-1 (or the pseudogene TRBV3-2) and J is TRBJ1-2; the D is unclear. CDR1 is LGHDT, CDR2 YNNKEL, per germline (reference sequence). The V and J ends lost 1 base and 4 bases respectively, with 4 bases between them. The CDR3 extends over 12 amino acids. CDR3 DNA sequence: TGTGCCAGCAGCCAAGGGCTCTATGGCTACACCTTC. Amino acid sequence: CASSQGLYGYTF.

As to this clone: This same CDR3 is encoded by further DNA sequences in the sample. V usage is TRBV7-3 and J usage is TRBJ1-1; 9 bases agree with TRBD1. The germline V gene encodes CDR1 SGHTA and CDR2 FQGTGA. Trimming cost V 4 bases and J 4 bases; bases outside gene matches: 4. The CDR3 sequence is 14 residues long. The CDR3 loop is CASSSGTGSTEAFF. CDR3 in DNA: TGTGCCAGCAGCTCGGGGACAGGGAGCACTGAAGCTTTCTTT.

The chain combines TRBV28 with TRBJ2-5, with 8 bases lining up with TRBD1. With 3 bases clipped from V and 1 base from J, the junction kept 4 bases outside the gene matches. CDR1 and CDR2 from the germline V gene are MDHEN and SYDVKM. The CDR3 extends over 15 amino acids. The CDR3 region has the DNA TGTGCCAGCAGTTTGCGACAGGGGTTCCAAGAGACCCAGTACTTC. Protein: CASSLRQGFQETQYF.

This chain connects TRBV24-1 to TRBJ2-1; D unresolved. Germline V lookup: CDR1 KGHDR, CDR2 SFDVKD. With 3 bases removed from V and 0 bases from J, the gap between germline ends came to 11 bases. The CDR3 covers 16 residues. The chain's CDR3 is CATSDPYLSSYNEQFF. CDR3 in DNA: TGTGCCACCAGTGATCCCTACCTAAGCTCCTACAATGAGCAGTTCTTC.

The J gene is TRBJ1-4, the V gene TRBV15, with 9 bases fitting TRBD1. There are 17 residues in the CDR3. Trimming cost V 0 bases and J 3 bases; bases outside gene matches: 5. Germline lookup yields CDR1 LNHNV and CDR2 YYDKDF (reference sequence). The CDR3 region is CATSRDPWTGANEKLFF. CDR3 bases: TGTGCCACCAGCAGAGACCCGTGGACAGGGGCTAATGAAAAACTGTTTTTT.

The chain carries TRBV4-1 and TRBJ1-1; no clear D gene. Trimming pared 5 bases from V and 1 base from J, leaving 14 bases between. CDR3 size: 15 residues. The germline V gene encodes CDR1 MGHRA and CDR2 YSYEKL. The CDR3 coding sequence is TGCGCCAGCAGCTTTTCGACACTCGGGAACACTGAAGCTTTCTTT. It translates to CASSFSTLGNTEAFF.

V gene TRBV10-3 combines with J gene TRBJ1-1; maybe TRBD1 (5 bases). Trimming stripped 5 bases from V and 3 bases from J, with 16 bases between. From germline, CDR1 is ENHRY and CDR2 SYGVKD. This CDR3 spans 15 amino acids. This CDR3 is CAISRGRGGDTEAFF. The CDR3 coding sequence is TGTGCCATCAGTCGAGGACGTGGGGGGGACACTGAAGCTTTCTTT.

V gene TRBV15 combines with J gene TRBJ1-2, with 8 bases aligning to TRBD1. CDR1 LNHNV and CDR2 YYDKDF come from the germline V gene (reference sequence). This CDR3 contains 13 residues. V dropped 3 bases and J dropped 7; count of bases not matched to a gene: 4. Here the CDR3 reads CATSRDRVGGYTF. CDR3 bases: TGTGCCACCAGCAGGGACAGGGTCGGTGGCTACACCTTC.

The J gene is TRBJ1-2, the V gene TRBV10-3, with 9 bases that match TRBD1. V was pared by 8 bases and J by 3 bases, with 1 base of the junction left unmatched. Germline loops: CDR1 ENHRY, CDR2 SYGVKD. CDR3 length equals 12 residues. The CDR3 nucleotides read TGTGCCATCCGACAGGGGGACTATGGCTACACCTTC. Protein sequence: CAIRQGDYGYTF.

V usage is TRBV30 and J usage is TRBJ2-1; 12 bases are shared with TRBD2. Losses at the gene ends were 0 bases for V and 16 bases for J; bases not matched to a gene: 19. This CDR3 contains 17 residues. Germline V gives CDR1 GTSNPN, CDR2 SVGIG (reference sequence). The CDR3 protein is CAWSVLRLAGGRTTRFF. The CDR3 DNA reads TGTGCCTGGAGTGTATTGAGGCTAGCGGGAGGGCGAACTACACGTTTCTTC.

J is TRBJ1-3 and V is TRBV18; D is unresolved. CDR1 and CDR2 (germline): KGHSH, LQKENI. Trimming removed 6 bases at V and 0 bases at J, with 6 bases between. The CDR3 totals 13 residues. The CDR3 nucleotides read TGTGCCAGCTCTGAGGGCTCTGGAAACACCATATATTTT. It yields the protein CASSEGSGNTIYF.

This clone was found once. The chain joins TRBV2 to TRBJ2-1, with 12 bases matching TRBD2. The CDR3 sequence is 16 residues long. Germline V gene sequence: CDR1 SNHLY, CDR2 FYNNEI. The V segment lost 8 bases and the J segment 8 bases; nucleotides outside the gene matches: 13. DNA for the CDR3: TGTGCCAGCCTAGACCCACTAGCGGGAGGCCCCGATGAGCAGTTCTTC. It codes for CASLDPLAGGPDEQFF. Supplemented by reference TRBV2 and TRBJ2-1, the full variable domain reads EPEVTQTPSHQVTQMGQEVILRCVPISNHLYFYWYRQILGQKVEFLVSFYNNEISEKSEIFDDQFSVERPDGSNFTLKIRSTKLEDSAMYFCASLDPLAGGPDEQFFGPGTRLTVL.

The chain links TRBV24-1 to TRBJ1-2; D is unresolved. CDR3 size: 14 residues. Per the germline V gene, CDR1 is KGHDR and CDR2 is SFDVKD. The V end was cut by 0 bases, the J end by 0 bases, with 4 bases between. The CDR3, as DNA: TGTGCCACCAGTGATTTGTCAGCTAACTATGGCTACACCTTC. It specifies CATSDLSANYGYTF.

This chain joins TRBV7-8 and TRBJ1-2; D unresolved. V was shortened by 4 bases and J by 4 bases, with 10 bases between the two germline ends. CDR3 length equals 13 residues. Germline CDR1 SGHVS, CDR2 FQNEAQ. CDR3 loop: CASSSPPVYGYTF. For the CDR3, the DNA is TGTGCCAGCAGCTCCCCCCCTGTCTATGGCTACACCTTC. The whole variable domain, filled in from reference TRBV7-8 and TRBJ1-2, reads GAGVSQSPRYKVAKRGQDVALRCDPISGHVSLFWYQQALGQGPEFLTYFQNEAQLDKSGLPSDRFFAERPEGSVSTLKIQRTQQEDSAVYLCASSSPPVYGYTFGSGTRLTVV.

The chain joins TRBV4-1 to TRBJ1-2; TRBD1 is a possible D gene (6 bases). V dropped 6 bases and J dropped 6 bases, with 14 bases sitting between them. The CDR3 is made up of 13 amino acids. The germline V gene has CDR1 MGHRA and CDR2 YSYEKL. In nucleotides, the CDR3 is TGCGCCAGCAGTCGGACAGCGAAAAATGGCTACACCTTC. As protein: CASSRTAKNGYTF.

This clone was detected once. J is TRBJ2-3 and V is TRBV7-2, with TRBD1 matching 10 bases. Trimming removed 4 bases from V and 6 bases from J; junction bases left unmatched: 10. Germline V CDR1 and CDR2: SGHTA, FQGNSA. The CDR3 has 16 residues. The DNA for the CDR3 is TGTGCCAGCAGCTCACGACCGGGACAGGGGCGCGATACGCAGTATTTT. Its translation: CASSSRPGQGRDTQYF.

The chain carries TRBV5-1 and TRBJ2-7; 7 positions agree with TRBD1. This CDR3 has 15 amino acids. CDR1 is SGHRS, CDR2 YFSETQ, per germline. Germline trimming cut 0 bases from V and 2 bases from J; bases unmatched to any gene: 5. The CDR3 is CASSLEGDSAYEQYF. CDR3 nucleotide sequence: TGCGCCAGCAGCTTGGAGGGGGACAGTGCCTACGAGCAGTACTTC.

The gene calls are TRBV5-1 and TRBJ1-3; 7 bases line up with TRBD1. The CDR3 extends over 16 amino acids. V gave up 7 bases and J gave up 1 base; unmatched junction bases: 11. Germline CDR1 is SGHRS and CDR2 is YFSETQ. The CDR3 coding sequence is TGCGCCAGCCGCCGCGGAGGGGGCGCGTCTGGAAACACCATATATTTT. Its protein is CASRRGGGASGNTIYF.

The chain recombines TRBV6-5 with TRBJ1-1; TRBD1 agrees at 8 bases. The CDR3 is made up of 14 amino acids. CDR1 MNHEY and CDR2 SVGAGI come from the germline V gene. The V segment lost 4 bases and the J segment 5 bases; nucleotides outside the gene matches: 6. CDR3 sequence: CASSFAGGKTEAFF. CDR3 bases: TGTGCCAGCAGTTTCGCAGGGGGCAAGACTGAAGCTTTCTTT.

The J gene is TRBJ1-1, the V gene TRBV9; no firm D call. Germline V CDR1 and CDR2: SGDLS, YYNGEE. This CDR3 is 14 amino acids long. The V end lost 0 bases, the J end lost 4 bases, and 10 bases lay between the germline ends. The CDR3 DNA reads TGTGCCAGCAGCGTAGTTGAACGGGGCACTGAAGCTTTCTTT. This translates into CASSVVERGTEAFF.

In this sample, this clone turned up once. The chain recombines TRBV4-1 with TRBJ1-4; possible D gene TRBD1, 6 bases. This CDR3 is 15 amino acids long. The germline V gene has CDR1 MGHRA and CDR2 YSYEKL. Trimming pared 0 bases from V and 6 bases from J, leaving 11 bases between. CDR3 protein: CASSQDRGEDEKLFF. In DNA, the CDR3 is TGCGCCAGCAGCCAAGACAGGGGAGAGGATGAAAAACTGTTTTTT.

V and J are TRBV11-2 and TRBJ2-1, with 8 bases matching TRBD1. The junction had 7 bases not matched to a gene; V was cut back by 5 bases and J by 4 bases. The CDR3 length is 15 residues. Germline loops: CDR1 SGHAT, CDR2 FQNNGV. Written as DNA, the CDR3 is TGTGCCAGCAGCCTCTGGACAGGGCCTTACAATGAGCAGTTCTTC. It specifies CASSLWTGPYNEQFF.

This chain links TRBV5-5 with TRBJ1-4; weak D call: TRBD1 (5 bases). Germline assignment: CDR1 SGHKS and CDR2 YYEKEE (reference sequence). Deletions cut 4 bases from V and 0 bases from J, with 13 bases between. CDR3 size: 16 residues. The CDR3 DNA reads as TGTGCCAGCAGCCTGGGCCCGACAGCAACTAATGAAAAACTGTTTTTT. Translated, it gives CASSLGPTATNEKLFF.

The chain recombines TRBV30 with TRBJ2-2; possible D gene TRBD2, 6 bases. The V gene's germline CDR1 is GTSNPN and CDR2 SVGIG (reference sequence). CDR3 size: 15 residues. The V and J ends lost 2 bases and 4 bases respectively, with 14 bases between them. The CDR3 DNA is TGTGCCTGGAGTTCCCCGGGACTTACCACCGGGGAGCTGTTTTTT. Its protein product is CAWSSPGLTTGELFF.

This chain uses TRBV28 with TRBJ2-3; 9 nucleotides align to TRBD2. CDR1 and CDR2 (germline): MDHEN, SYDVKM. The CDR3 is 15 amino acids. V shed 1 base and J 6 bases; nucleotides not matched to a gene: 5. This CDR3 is CASSLSISGSDTQYF. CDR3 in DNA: TGTGCCAGCAGTTTATCGATTAGCGGGAGCGATACGCAGTATTTT. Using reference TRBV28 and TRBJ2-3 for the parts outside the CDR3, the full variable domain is DVKVTQSSRYLVKRTGEKVFLECVQDMDHENMFWYRQDPGLGLRLIYFSYDVKMKEKGDIPEGYSVSREKKERFSLILESASTNQTSMYLCASSLSISGSDTQYFGPGTRLTVL.

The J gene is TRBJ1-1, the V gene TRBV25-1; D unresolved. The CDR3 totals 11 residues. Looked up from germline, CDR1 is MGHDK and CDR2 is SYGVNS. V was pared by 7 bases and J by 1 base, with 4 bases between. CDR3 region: CASKRNTEAFF. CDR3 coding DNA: TGTGCCAGCAAGCGGAACACTGAAGCTTTCTTT.

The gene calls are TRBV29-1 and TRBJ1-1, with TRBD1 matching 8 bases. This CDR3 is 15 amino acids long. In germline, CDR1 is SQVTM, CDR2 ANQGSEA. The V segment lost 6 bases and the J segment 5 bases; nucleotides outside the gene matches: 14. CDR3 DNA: TGCAGCGTAAAAACAGGGGGAGAACCAGGGACTGAAGCTTTCTTT. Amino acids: CSVKTGGEPGTEAFF.

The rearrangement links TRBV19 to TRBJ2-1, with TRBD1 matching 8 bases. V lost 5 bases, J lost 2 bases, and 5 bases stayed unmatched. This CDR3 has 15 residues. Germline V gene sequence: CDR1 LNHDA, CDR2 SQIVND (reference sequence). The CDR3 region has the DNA TGTGCCAGTAGTGAAGGGACAGGACCCTACAATGAGCAGTTCTTC. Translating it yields CASSEGTGPYNEQFF.

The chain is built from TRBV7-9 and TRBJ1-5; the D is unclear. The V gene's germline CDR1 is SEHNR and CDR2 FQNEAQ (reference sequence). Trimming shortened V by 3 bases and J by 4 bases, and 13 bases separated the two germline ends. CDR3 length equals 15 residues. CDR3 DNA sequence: TGTGCCAGCAGCTTCGCGGGTCCGGGTAATCAGCCCCAGCATTTT. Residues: CASSFAGPGNQPQHF.